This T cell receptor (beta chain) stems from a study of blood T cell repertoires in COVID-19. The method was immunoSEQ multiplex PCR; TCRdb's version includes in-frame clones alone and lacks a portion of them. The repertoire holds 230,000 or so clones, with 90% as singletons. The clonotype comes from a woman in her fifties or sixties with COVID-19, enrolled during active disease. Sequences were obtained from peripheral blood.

The CDR3 spells CASSYRVRGANTEAFF. The DNA of the CDR3 is TGTGCCAGCAGTTACAGGGTGCGGGGCGCGAACACTGAAGCTTTCTTT. The chain links TRBV6-5 to TRBJ1-1, with D possibly being TRBD1 (5 bases). The V and J ends lost 2 bases and 1 base respectively, with 14 bases between them. The CDR3 contains 16 residues. Germline CDR1 reads MNHEY; CDR2 reads SVGAGI.